This T cell receptor beta chain was documented in a study of beta chain features in type 1 diabetes. Study-wide points: The study found moderately but significantly shorter TCRB CDR3s in all four CD4+ subsets of Type 1 diabetes patients.

Expressed TCRB transcripts were sequenced because the entire RNA isolate underwent reverse transcription. Clones were sequenced by immunoSEQ multiplex PCR, and TCRdb holds only the in-frame ones, with some missing. The repertoire holds 250,000 or so clones, with approximately 15% as singletons. Remarks on this clone: Its target is unknown.

V trimming: 0 bases; J trimming: 8 bases; junction bases outside the gene matches: 6. From germline, CDR1 is SGDLS and CDR2 YYNGEE. There are 16 residues in the CDR3. What was sequenced was naive CD4+ T cells from blood. The sequence derives from a man aged 30 to 39 with type 1 diabetes. The chain combines TRBV9 with TRBJ2-1; TRBD2 matches at 12 bases. CDR3 sequence: CASSVVLAGGSDEQFF. The CDR3 region has the DNA TGTGCCAGCAGCGTAGTACTAGCGGGAGGTTCGGATGAGCAGTTCTTC.